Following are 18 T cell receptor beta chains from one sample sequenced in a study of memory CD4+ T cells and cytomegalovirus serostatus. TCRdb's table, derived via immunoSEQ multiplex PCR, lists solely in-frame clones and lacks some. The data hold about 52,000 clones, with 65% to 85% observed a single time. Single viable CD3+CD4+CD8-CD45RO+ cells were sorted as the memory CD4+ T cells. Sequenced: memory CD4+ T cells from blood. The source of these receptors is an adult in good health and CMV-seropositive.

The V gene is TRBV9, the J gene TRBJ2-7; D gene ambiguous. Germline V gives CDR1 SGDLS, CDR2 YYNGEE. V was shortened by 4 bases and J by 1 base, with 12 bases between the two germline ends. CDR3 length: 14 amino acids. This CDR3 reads CASSPDPNSYEQYF. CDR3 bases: TGTGCCAGCAGCCCCGACCCAAATTCCTACGAGCAGTACTTC.

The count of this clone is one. This CDR3 reads CASSIRAFNEKLFF. The CDR3, as DNA: TGTGCCAGCAGCATCCGGGCCTTTAATGAAAAACTGTTTTTT. The genes are TRBV21-1 and TRBJ1-4. TRBV21-1 is termed a pseudogene. The length of the CDR3 is 14 residues.

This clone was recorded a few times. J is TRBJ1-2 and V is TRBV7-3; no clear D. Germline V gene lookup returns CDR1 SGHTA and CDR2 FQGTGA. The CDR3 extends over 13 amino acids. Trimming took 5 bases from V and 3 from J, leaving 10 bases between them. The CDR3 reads CASSPGGDYGYTF. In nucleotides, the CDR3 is TGTGCCAGCAGCCCCGGCGGAGACTATGGCTACACCTTC.

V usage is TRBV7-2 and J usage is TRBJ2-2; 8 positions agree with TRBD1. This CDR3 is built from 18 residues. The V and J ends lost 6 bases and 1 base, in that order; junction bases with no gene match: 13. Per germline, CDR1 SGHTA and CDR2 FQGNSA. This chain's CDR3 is CASSSTRLGQGNTGELFF. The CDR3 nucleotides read TGTGCCAGCAGTTCCACGAGGCTTGGACAGGGGAACACCGGGGAGCTGTTTTTT.

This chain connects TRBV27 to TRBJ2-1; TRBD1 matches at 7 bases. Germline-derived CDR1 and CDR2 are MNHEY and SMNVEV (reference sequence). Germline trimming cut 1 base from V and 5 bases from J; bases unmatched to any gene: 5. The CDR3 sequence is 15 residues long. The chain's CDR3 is CASSLWGQNNNEQFF. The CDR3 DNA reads TGTGCCAGCAGTTTATGGGGACAGAACAACAATGAGCAGTTCTTC.

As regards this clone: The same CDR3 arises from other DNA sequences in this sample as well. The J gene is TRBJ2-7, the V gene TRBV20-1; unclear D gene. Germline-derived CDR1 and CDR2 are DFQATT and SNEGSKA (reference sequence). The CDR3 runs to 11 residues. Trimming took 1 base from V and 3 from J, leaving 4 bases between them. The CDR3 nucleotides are TGCAGTGCTAGAGTAGTCTACGAGCAGTACTTC. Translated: CSARVVYEQYF.

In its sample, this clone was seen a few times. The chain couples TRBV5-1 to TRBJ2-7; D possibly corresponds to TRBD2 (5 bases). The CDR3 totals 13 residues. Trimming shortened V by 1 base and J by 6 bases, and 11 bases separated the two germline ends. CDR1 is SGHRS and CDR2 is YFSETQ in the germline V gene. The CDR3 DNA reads TGCGCCAGCAGCTTGCCGGAGGCCTCCGAGCAGTACTTC. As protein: CASSLPEASEQYF. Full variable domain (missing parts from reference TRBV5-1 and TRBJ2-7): KAGVTQTPRYLIKTRGQQVTLSCSPISGHRSVSWYQQTPGQGLQFLFEYFSETQRNKGNFPGRFSGRQFSNSRSEMNVSTLELGDSALYLCASSLPEASEQYFGPGTRLTVT.

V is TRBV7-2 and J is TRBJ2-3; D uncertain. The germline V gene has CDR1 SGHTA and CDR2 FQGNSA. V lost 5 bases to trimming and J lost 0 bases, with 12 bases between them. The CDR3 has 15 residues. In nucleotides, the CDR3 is TGTGCCAGCAGCGTAGTACCAAGAAGCACAGATACGCAGTATTTT. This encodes CASSVVPRSTDTQYF.

The DNA for the CDR3 is TGTGCCAGCAAGTCAAACAGGGATTCCTACGAGCAGTACTTC. It is translated as CASKSNRDSYEQYF. This sequence joins TRBV27 and TRBJ2-7; D is perhaps TRBD1 (6 bases). V shed 7 bases and J shed 1 base, with 14 bases lying between them. This CDR3 is built from 14 residues. CDR1 is MNHEY, CDR2 SMNVEV, per germline (reference sequence).

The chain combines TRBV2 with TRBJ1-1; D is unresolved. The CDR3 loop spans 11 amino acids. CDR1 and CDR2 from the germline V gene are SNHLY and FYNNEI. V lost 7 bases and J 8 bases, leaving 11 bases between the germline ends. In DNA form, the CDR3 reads TGTGCCAGCAAGTTACAGTCAGAAGCTTTCTTT. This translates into CASKLQSEAFF.

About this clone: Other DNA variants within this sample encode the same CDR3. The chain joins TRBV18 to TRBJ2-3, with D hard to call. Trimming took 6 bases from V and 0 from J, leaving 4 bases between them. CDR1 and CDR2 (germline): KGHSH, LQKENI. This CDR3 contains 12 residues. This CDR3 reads CASSPSTDTQYF. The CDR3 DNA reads TGTGCCAGCTCCCCTAGCACAGATACGCAGTATTTT.

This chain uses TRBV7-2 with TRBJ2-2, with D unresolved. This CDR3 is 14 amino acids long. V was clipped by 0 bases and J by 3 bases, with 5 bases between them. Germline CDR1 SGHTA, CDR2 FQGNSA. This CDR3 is CASSLARDTGELFF. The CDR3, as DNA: TGTGCCAGCAGCTTAGCTCGGGACACCGGGGAGCTGTTTTTT.

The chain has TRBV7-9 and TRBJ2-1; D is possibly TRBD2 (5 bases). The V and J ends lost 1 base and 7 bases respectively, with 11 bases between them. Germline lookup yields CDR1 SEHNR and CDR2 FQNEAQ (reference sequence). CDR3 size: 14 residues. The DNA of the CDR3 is TGTGCCAGCAGCTTAGGAGAGGGAGTTAATGAGCAGTTCTTC. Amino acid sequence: CASSLGEGVNEQFF.

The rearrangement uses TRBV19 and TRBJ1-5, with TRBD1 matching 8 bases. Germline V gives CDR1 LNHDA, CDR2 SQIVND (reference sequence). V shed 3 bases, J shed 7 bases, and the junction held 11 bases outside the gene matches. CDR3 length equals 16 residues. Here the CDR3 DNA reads TGTGCCAGTAGTATTAAAGGACAGGGAGGTTGGCAGCCCCAGCATTTT. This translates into CASSIKGQGGWQPQHF.

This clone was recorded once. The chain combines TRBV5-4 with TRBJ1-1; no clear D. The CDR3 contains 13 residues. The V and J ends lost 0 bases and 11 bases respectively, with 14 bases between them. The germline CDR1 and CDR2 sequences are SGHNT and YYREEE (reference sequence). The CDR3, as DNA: TGTGCCAGCAGCTTGGGGGGTACTAGCCCCGCTTTCTTT. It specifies CASSLGGTSPAFF. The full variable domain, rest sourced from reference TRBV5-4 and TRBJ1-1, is ETGVTQSPTHLIKTRGQQVTLRCSSQSGHNTVSWYQQALGQGPQFIFQYYREEENGRGNFPPRFSGLQFPNYSSELNVNALELDDSALYLCASSLGGTSPAFFGQGTRLTVV.

CDR3 residues: CASSIGTGDTQYF. CDR3 bases: TGTGCCAGCAGTATAGGGACTGGCGATACGCAGTATTTT. This chain joins TRBV27 and TRBJ2-3, with D perhaps matching TRBD2 (6 bases). Trimming removed 5 bases from V and 6 bases from J, with 12 bases in between. This CDR3 has 13 residues. Germline V CDR1 and CDR2: MNHEY, SMNVEV (reference sequence).

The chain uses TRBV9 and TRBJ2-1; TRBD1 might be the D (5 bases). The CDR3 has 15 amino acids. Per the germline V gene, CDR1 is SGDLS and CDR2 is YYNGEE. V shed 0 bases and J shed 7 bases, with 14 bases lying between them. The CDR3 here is CASSVGGQGWNEQFF. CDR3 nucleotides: TGTGCCAGCAGCGTAGGTGGCCAGGGCTGGAATGAGCAGTTCTTC.

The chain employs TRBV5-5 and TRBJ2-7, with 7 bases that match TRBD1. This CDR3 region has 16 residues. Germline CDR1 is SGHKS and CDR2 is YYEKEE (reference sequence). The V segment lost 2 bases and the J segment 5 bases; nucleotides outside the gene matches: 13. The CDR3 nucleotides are TGTGCCAGCAGCTTACCCCGGGACAGCTTTAGGGACGAGCAGTACTTC. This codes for CASSLPRDSFRDEQYF.